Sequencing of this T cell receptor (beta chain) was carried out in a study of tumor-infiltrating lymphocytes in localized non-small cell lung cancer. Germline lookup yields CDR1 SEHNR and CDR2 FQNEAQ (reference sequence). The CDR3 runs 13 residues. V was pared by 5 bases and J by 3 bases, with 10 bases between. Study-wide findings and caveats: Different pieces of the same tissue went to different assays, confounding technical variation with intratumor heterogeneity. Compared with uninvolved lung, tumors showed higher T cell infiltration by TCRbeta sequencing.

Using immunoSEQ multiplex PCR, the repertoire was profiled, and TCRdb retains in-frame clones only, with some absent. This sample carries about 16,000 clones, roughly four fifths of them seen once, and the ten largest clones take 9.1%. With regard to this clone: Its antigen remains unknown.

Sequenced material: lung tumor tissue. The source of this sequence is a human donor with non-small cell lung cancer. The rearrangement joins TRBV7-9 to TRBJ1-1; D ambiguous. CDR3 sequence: CASSKTLDTEAFF. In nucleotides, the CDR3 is TGTGCCAGCAGCAAAACATTGGACACTGAAGCTTTCTTT.